This entry lists 6 T cell receptor beta chains sequenced from one sample in a study of blood T cell repertoires in COVID-19. TCRdb's copy holds only in-frame clones and misses some; the assay was immunoSEQ multiplex PCR. Here the sample spans some 700,000 clones, approximately 90% being singletons. The sequencing input was peripheral blood. Receptor source: a woman between 18 and 30 years old with acute or convalescent COVID-19.

This clone was seen a single time. CDR3 loop: CASSPWDRDYEQYF. CDR3 nucleotide sequence: TGTGCCAGCAGTCCCTGGGACAGAGATTACGAGCAGTACTTC. The chain employs TRBV27 and TRBJ2-7, with 7 bases lining up with TRBD1. Germline CDR1 MNHEY, CDR2 SMNVEV (reference sequence). The CDR3 is made up of 14 amino acids. Trimming took 5 bases from V and 4 from J; bases not matched to a gene: 8.

This sequence joins TRBV27 and TRBJ2-5; D may be TRBD1 (6 bases). The CDR3 is 15 residues long. V lost 2 bases, J lost 2 bases, and 12 bases lay in between. Germline values: CDR1 MNHEY, CDR2 SMNVEV (reference sequence). CDR3 amino acids: CASSLVTGIQETQYF. DNA for the CDR3: TGTGCCAGCAGTTTAGTAACAGGGATACAAGAGACCCAGTACTTC.

V and J are TRBV15 and TRBJ1-3; D is unclear. The CDR3 extends over 16 amino acids. V lost 0 bases and J 0 bases, leaving 9 bases between the germline ends. Germline V gives CDR1 LNHNV, CDR2 YYDKDF (reference sequence). In DNA, the CDR3 is TGTGCCACCAGCAGAGAGAACAGCCGCTCTGGAAACACCATATATTTT. It yields the protein CATSRENSRSGNTIYF.

The chain couples TRBV4-2 to TRBJ1-2; TRBD1 might be the D (6 bases). Trimming took 4 bases from V and 3 from J, leaving 18 bases between them. This CDR3 has 16 residues. CDR1 LGHNA and CDR2 YNFKEQ come from the germline V gene. The CDR3 nucleotides are TGTGCCAGCAGCCCCTCTCGGACAGAATTCTACTATGGCTACACCTTC. This codes for CASSPSRTEFYYGYTF.

The rearrangement joins TRBV18 to TRBJ1-4, with TRBD1 matching 7 bases. Germline trimming cut 1 base from V and 8 bases from J; bases unmatched to any gene: 4. CDR1 and CDR2 from the germline V gene are KGHSH and LQKENI. CDR3 size: 14 residues. The CDR3 DNA is TGTGCCAGCTCACCACGGACAGGAGAGGAAAAACTGTTTTTT. It specifies CASSPRTGEEKLFF.

The CDR3 DNA reads TGTGCCAGCAGCCCTCGAGTTGCTAGCACAGATACGCAGTATTTT. As protein: CASSPRVASTDTQYF. V usage is TRBV11-2 and J usage is TRBJ2-3; no reliable D call. This CDR3 is built from 15 residues. Germline values: CDR1 SGHAT, CDR2 FQNNGV. V shed 5 bases and J shed 0 bases, with 12 bases lying between them.